This is a list of T cell receptor beta chains from one sample in a study of shared clonotypes between healthy human individuals. Sequenced by immunoSEQ multiplex PCR; TCRdb stores in-frame clones only, minus some. The data hold 2 million to 2.5 million clones, with approximately 96% observed a single time. Sequencing used naive CD4+ T cells sorted from blood. All receptors derive from a man younger than 30 in good health. Each CDR3 is given without its conserved first and last residue. Each record gives: V gene, clone size, D gene, CDR3 protein. The D gene is left open where the match is weak. Some rows have no size entry. The others give once, few or many, or a class for an expanded clone.

>TRBV18|NA|NA
ASSPNTGRNEKLF
>TRBV5-5|NA|TRBD2
ASSPGLAGADTQY
>TRBV10-3|NA|TRBD1
AIRMGQGGETQY
>TRBV7-9|NA|TRBD1
ASSLGQGGEQY
>TRBV30|NA|NA
AWRAAYEQY
>TRBV6-1|NA|TRBD1
ASTGGQGVSGYT
>TRBV9|NA|NA
ASRLGGQTYNEQF
>TRBV29-1|NA|NA
SVDSANTEAF
>TRBV5-1|NA|TRBD1
ASSLQGAVSEQY
>TRBV30|NA|TRBD2
AWSVSRTSGGAQETQY
>TRBV19|NA|TRBD2
ASSQTSGMLSYNEQF
>TRBV9|NA|TRBD1
ASSVAAFGQGVETQY
>TRBV7-3|NA|NA
ASRSTGSSTDTQY
>TRBV7-9|once|NA
ASSSGISGNTIY
>TRBV5-1|NA|TRBD1
ASSLRGTGVYEQY
>TRBV7-9|NA|TRBD1
ASSPRGQVFSGNTIY
>TRBV5-1|NA|TRBD1
ASSLVGRGLGNEKLF
>TRBV5-1|NA|NA
ASSSGGSGAYEQY
>TRBV5-1|NA|TRBD2
ASNSGGLDEQF
>TRBV5-6|NA|NA
ASSFLTTSSTDTQY
>TRBV11-2|NA|TRBD2
ASSLEGGRGTDTQY
>TRBV19|NA|NA
ASSIGSEQY
>TRBV27|NA|TRBD1
ASSPRQGTRGYT
>TRBV28|NA|NA
ASSLVGRDTLVGGGEKLF
>TRBV19|NA|TRBD1
ASSDRVRTEAF
>TRBV2|NA|TRBD1
ATAGQDGNTIY
>TRBV7-3|NA|NA
ASSSNLGGPRSNQPQH
>TRBV10-3|once|TRBD2
AISPGLAGGRSYNEQF
>TRBV28|NA|TRBD2
ASSSPSAGGETQY
>TRBV30|NA|TRBD1
AWTRDRGNYGYT
>TRBV4-1|NA|NA
ASSLNGNSPLH
>TRBV6-5|NA|NA
ASGYRTTPFKETQY
>TRBV29-1|once|TRBD1
SAGGTMNTEAF
>TRBV2|NA|NA
ASSVQIWASGRQETQY
>TRBV7-2|NA|NA
ASSLAGREKLF
>TRBV6-6|NA|TRBD1
ASRLQGWDGYT
>TRBV11-2|NA|TRBD2
AIRPLRGVQREHPGEQF
>TRBV28|once|NA
ASSLLGSNQPQH
>TRBV9|NA|NA
ASTKTGGGPTYGYT
>TRBV10-3|NA|NA
AITLAGNTGELF
>TRBV18|NA|NA
ASSLRADTQY
>TRBV6-1|NA|NA
ASSEKGGDYGYT
>TRBV5-5|NA|TRBD1
ASSAPDRSDEQY
>TRBV18|NA|NA
ASSPLREAEAF
>TRBV5-4|NA|TRBD2
ASSTGLAKETQY
>TRBV28|NA|NA
ASSTSWGNYEQY